The source of this T cell receptor (beta chain) is a study of cytomegalovirus exposure and HLA in healthy donors. Study information: HLA-typed donors were the source of approximately 80 million unique TCRs, which an early data release held.

PCR was performed using 60 Vbeta and 13 Jbeta primers. Profiling relied on immunoSEQ multiplex PCR, and the TCRdb table lists in-frame clones only, not all of them. The sample carries roughly 110,000 clones, 75% recorded once. The CDR3 covers 15 residues. J lost 4 bases, V lost 3 bases, and 4 bases had no gene match. The germline CDR1 and CDR2 sequences are SGDLS and YYNGEE. Sequenced material: PBMCs. The sequence derives from a male donor in good health and CMV-seropositive. The V and J genes are TRBV9 and TRBJ2-1; 10 bases fit TRBD1. Written as DNA, the CDR3 is TGTGCCAGCAGCGACCGGGACAGGGGATACAATGAGCAGTTCTTC. It codes for CASSDRDRGYNEQFF.